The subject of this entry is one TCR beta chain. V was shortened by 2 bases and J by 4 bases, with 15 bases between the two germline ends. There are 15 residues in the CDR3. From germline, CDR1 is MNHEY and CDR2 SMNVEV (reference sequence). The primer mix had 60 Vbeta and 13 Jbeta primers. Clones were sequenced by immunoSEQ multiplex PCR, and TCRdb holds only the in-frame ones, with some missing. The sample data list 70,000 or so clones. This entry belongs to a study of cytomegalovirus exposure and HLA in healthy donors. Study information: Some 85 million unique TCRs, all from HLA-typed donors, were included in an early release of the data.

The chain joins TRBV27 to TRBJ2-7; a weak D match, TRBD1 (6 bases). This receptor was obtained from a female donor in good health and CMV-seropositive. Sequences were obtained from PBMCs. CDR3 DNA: TGTGCCAGCAGTTTAGTCGCAGGGGACCTTTACGAGCAGTACTTC. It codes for CASSLVAGDLYEQYF.